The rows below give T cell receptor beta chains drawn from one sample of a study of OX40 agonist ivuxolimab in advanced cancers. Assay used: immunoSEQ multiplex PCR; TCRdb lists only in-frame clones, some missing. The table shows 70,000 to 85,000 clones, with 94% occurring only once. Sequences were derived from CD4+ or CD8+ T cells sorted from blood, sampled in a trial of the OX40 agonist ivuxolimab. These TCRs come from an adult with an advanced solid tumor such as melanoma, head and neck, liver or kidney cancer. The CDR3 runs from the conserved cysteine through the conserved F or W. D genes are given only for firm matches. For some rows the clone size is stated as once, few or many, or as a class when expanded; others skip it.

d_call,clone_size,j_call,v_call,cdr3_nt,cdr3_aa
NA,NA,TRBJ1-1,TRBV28,TGTGCCAGCAGTTACCCGGACAGAAGGCCGAACACTGAAGCTTTCTTT,CASSYPDRRPNTEAFF
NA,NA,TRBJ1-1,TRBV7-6,TGTGCCAGCAGCTCCGGGACCAGGGCGGTAGACGCAGGTGAAGCTTTCTTT,CASSSGTRAVDAGEAFF
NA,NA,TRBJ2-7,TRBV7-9,TGTGCCAGCAGCCCACAGGGCCGGGGACGGAGCTCCTACGAGCAGTACTTC,CASSPQGRGRSSYEQYF
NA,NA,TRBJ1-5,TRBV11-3,TGTGCCAGCAGCGCCGGGACCAATCAGCCCCAGCATTTT,CASSAGTNQPQHF
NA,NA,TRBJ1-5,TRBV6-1,TGTGCCAGCAGTGAAGTGCAGGTCAGAGGAAGACCCCAGCATTTT,CASSEVQVRGRPQHF
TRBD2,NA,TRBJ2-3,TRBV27,TGTGCCAGCAAGATGCGGGAGGTCCCAGATACGCAGTATTTT,CASKMREVPDTQYF
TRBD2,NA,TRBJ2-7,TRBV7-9,TGTGCCAGCAGCCCCAGCGGGGCAAGCGAGCAGTACTTC,CASSPSGASEQYF
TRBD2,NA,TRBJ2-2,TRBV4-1,TGCGCCAGCAGCCCAGATCCGGGACTAGCGGGTTTCGGGACCGGGGAGCTGTTTTTT,CASSPDPGLAGFGTGELFF
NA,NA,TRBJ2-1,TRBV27,TGTGCCAGCAGGATACAGGTAGGGGCCGCCTACAATGAGCAGTTCTTC,CASRIQVGAAYNEQFF
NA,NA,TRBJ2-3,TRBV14,TGTGCCAGCAGCCAATCGCTGAGAGCGGGCACAGATACGCAGTATTTT,CASSQSLRAGTDTQYF
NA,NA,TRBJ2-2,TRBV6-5,TGTGCCAGCAGCTTCGGAGGGGAGCTGTTTTTT,CASSFGGELFF
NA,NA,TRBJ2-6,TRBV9,TGTGCCAGCAGCCCCCCTGGGGCAGTTTTCTCTGGGGCCAACGTCCTGACTTTC,CASSPPGAVFSGANVLTF
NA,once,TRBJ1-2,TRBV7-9,TGTGCCAGCAGCTTCGGGGGGTTGGATACTAACTATGGCTACACCTTC,CASSFGGLDTNYGYTF
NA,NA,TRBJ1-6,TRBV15,TGTGCCACCAGCAGAGCAACGGTAGCTTATAATTCACCCCTCCACTTT,CATSRATVAYNSPLHF
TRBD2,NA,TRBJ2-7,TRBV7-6,TGTGCCAGCAGCTTGGGCAGTGGGACTAGCGGATACGAGCAGTACTTC,CASSLGSGTSGYEQYF
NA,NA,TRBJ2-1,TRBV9,TGTGCCAGCAGCGTAGTCGGTGGGGGGAACAATGAGCAGTTCTTC,CASSVVGGGNNEQFF
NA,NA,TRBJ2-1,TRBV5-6,TGTGCCAGCATAACCAAGCAGACCCCCGGTTACTCCTACAATGAGCAGTTCTTC,CASITKQTPGYSYNEQFF
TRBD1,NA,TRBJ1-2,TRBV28,TGTGCCAGCAGTGAAATCCAGGGGGCATCCTTCCTTGGCTACACCTTC,CASSEIQGASFLGYTF
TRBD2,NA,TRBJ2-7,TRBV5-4,TGTGCCAGCAGCCCGACTAGCGGAAGTGCCTACGAGCAGTACTTC,CASSPTSGSAYEQYF
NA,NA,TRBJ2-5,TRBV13,TGTGCCAGCAGCTTAGTCGGGGTCCGAGAGACCCAGTACTTC,CASSLVGVRETQYF
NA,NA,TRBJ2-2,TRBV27,TGTGCCAGCAGTTTACGGGGGAGCGGGACCGGGGAGCTGTTTTTT,CASSLRGSGTGELFF
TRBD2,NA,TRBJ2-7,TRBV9,TGTGCCAGCTCTAGCGGGACCTCCTACGAGCAGTACTTC,CASSSGTSYEQYF
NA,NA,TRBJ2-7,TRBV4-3,TGCGCCAGCAGCCGCCTGAGACTAGGACCTTTTTACGAGCAGTACTTC,CASSRLRLGPFYEQYF
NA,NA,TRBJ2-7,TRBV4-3,TGCGCCAGCAGCCCAGGTAGCCTCTCCTACGAGCAGTACTTC,CASSPGSLSYEQYF
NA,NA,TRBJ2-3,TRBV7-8,TGTGCCAGCTGTCACACAGATACGCAGTATTTT,CASCHTDTQYF
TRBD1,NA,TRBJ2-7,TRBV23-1,TGCGCCAGCAGTCCCGGTGGGGGACAGGGGGGCTTC,CASSPGGGQGGF
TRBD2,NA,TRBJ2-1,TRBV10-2,TGCGCCAGCAGGACAGCGGGAGGGGGTTCCCATGAGCAGTTCTTC,CASRTAGGGSHEQFF
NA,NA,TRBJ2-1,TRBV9,TGTGCCAGCAGTCCTACTTCGACCCTTTACAATGAGCAGTTCTTC,CASSPTSTLYNEQFF
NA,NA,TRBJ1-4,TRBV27,TGTGCCAGCAGTTTAGGAATTGACGGTACCAGGACACTGTTTTTT,CASSLGIDGTRTLFF
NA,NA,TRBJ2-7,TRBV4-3,TGCGCCAGCAGCCAAGACGGCGGGCCCTCCTACGAGCAGTACTTC,CASSQDGGPSYEQYF
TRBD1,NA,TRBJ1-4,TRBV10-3,TGTGCCATCAGTGAGGTTCCGGGACAGGGGGTTCGAACTAATGAAAAACTGTTTTTT,CAISEVPGQGVRTNEKLFF
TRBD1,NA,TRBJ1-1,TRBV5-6,TGTGCCAGCAGCACCGCGACAGGGTTCGCTTTCTTT,CASSTATGFAFF
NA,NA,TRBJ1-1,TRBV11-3,TGTGCCAGCAGCTTAGTGGACACTGAAGCTTTCTTT,CASSLVDTEAFF
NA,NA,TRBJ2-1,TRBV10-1,TGCGCCAGCAGTGAGTCGGGGGGTAGCCTACTGGAGCAGTTCTTC,CASSESGGSLLEQFF
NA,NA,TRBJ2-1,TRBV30,TGTGCCTGGGAGGGCTCGGTCTCCTACAATGAGCAGTTCTTC,CAWEGSVSYNEQFF
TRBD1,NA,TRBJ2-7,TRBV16,TGTGCCAGCAGCCAATTAGGGACAGGGGAGCAGTACTTC,CASSQLGTGEQYF
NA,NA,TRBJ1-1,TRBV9,TGTGCCAGCAGCGTAGGGGGGGGCCGAACTGAAGCTTTCTTT,CASSVGGGRTEAFF
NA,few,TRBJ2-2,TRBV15,TGTGCCACCAGGACCGGGGTGAACACCGGGGAGCTGTTTTTT,CATRTGVNTGELFF
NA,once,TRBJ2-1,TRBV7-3,TGTGCCAGCAGCTTATCGCCCCCCATTAGGATTGGTGAGCAGTTCTTC,CASSLSPPIRIGEQFF
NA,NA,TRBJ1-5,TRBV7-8,TGTGCCAGCAGCCCATACGTAGGATTCAATCAGCCCCAGCATTTT,CASSPYVGFNQPQHF